This T cell receptor (beta chain) is drawn from a study of vaccination effects on CD4 cells after COVID-19. Study findings and constraints: The authors studied few convalescent patients and collected no early post-infection timepoints. Infection- and vaccine-induced clones contracted markedly late after vaccination.

Before sequencing, viral peptide pools were used by the ViraFEST assay to expand antigen-specific CD4+ T cells. The authors isolated CD4+ T cells after around 10 days of culture. Among the vaccine recipients, none had a prior SARS-CoV-2 infection, and nucleocapsid antibodies were negative. Every well got a few million PBMC, which were grown with around 10 IU/ml IL-2 and about 9.5 ug/ml peptides. This clone was observed a handful of times. What it binds is not known. Repertoires were generated with immunoSEQ multiplex PCR, while TCRdb's copy carries only in-frame clones and drops some. The sample lists tens of thousands of clones, under 75% occurring once. The receptor was isolated from a human donor who received a COVID-19 vaccine. Sequences were derived from CD4+ T cells from PBMCs cultured with SARS-CoV-2 spike peptides, sampled before COVID-19 vaccination.

CDR3 region: CASKVGDSAGANVLTF. Written as DNA, the CDR3 is TGTGCCAGTAAAGTGGGTGATTCAGCCGGGGCCAACGTCCTGACTTTC. This sequence joins TRBV19 and TRBJ2-6; no reliable D call. Trimming removed 7 bases from V and 4 bases from J, with 17 bases in between. Looked up from germline, CDR1 is LNHDA and CDR2 is SQIVND (reference sequence). The CDR3 extends over 16 amino acids. The whole variable domain, remainder taken from reference TRBV19 and TRBJ2-6, is DGGITQSPKYLFRKEGQNVTLSCEQNLNHDAMYWYRQDPGQGLRLIYYSQIVNDFQKGDIAEGYSVSREKKESFPLTVTSAQKNPTAFYLCASKVGDSAGANVLTFGAGSRLTVL.